These T cell receptor beta chains were read from a single sample in a study of long-term antiretroviral therapy in people with HIV. TCRdb keeps only in-frame clones here, not all; method: immunoSEQ multiplex PCR. The sample has over 30,000 clones, around 83% seen once. The source material was unsorted PBMCs, sampled 3.1 years after starting antiretroviral therapy. These receptor sequences come from a woman aged 45-60 years with HIV. The conserved cysteine and the conserved F or W are not part of the CDR3 here. Each record gives: V gene, J gene, CDR3 protein.

TRBV7-9	TRBJ1-5	ASSFEGQPQH
TRBV7-9	TRBJ2-7	ASSLEEWPYEQY
TRBV18	TRBJ1-2	ASSPQGQANYGYT
TRBV2	TRBJ2-3	ASSRMEHTQY
TRBV6-6	TRBJ1-5	ASSYSTPDSNQPQH
TRBV7-3	TRBJ1-2	ASSAGQGGGYT
TRBV6-5	TRBJ2-3	ASSRLAGNTDTQY
TRBV7-2	TRBJ2-7	ASSSPVSSGVNEQY
TRBV16	TRBJ1-1	ASSQYRGNTEAF
TRBV5-1	TRBJ1-1	ASSLGALTRNEAF
TRBV5-1	TRBJ2-3	ASSYRGDTQY
TRBV18	TRBJ2-7	ASSETQYEQY
TRBV25-1	TRBJ2-5	ASSDFAGGRETQY
TRBV7-9	TRBJ2-5	ASSLEAGAWETQY
TRBV5-1	TRBJ1-4	ASSLGRGAFGEKLF
TRBV2	TRBJ1-2	ASSEIRAYGYT
TRBV30	TRBJ1-3	AWSAQIGNTIY
TRBV7-2	TRBJ2-3	ASSFTSGGATQY
TRBV28	TRBJ1-6	ASLPLAGQDNSPLH
TRBV27	TRBJ1-1	ASSREAVTEAF
TRBV4-2	TRBJ2-4	ASSQLTSGGYKNIQY
TRBV29-1	TRBJ1-2	SVGVGDGYGYT
TRBV6-5	TRBJ1-2	ASSEDRVGFGYT
TRBV6-5	TRBJ2-1	ASSYLEEQF
TRBV4-1	TRBJ1-2	ASSQDPVRDPYGYT
TRBV5-1	TRBJ2-6	ASSLTKTGANVLT
TRBV5-4	TRBJ1-2	ASSLGGRGTYGYT
TRBV7-9	TRBJ1-3	ASSWVGAGNTIY
TRBV2	TRBJ2-5	ASSVSGVYQETQY
TRBV6-5	TRBJ2-7	ASSRDIAYEQY
TRBV5-6	TRBJ1-4	ASSDTGGAREKLF
TRBV6-6	TRBJ1-4	ASSYSGTEKLF
TRBV20-1	TRBJ1-1	SAPTYSEAF
TRBV4-1	TRBJ2-2	ASSQVSFGGLNTGELF
TRBV5-6	TRBJ2-1	ASSLVGFLSSYNEQF
TRBV18	TRBJ1-2	ASSLTNYGYT
TRBV4-1	TRBJ2-7	ASSQRIGGRSPYSEQY
TRBV5-1	TRBJ1-4	ASSSRQGVNEKLF
TRBV4-3	TRBJ2-5	ASSQDGLAEETQY